This T cell receptor beta chain appears in the sequencing data of a study of response to subunit inactivated influenza vaccine. Regarding this clonotype: No antigen is known for it.

This CDR3 spans 15 amino acids. The germline CDR1 and CDR2 sequences are KGHDR and SFDVKD. The V end lost 3 bases, the J end lost 2 bases, and 11 bases lay between the germline ends. MiXCR, run by TCRdb on the RT-PCR reads, gives a single entry per CDR3 protein. The sample lists a few hundred thousand distinct CDR3 sequences, 12% to 15% occurring once. Study-level findings and limits: New T cells are recruited in small numbers by each seasonal influenza vaccination, according to the authors' suggestion.

The gene calls are TRBV24-1 and TRBJ2-3; D gene uncertain. The TCR originated in a man in his fifties who received an inactivated influenza vaccine. Material: PBMCs from blood, obtained 11 to 12 days after vaccination. This CDR3 is CATSDALTYTDTQYF. For the CDR3, the DNA is TGTGCCACCAGTGATGCCCTAACCTACACAGATACGCAGTATTTT.